The source of this T cell receptor (beta chain) is a study of control samples from healthy donors and cancer patients. V shed 7 bases and J shed 4 bases, with 17 bases lying between them. This CDR3 is 15 amino acids long. Germline-derived CDR1 and CDR2 are MNHEY and SVGAGI. Method: immunoSEQ multiplex PCR; TCRdb's copy keeps in-frame clones and lacks some. The sample carries 350,000 to 450,000 clones, more than 80% recorded once. The sequence was obtained from a man between 40 and 49 years old with head and neck cancer. The rearrangement joins TRBV6-5 to TRBJ1-3; D remains ambiguous. Input material: PBMCs. In DNA form, the CDR3 reads TGTGCCAGCAAGGTGGGCGCCGTAGGAGGAAACACCATATATTTT. Translating it yields CASKVGAVGGNTIYF.